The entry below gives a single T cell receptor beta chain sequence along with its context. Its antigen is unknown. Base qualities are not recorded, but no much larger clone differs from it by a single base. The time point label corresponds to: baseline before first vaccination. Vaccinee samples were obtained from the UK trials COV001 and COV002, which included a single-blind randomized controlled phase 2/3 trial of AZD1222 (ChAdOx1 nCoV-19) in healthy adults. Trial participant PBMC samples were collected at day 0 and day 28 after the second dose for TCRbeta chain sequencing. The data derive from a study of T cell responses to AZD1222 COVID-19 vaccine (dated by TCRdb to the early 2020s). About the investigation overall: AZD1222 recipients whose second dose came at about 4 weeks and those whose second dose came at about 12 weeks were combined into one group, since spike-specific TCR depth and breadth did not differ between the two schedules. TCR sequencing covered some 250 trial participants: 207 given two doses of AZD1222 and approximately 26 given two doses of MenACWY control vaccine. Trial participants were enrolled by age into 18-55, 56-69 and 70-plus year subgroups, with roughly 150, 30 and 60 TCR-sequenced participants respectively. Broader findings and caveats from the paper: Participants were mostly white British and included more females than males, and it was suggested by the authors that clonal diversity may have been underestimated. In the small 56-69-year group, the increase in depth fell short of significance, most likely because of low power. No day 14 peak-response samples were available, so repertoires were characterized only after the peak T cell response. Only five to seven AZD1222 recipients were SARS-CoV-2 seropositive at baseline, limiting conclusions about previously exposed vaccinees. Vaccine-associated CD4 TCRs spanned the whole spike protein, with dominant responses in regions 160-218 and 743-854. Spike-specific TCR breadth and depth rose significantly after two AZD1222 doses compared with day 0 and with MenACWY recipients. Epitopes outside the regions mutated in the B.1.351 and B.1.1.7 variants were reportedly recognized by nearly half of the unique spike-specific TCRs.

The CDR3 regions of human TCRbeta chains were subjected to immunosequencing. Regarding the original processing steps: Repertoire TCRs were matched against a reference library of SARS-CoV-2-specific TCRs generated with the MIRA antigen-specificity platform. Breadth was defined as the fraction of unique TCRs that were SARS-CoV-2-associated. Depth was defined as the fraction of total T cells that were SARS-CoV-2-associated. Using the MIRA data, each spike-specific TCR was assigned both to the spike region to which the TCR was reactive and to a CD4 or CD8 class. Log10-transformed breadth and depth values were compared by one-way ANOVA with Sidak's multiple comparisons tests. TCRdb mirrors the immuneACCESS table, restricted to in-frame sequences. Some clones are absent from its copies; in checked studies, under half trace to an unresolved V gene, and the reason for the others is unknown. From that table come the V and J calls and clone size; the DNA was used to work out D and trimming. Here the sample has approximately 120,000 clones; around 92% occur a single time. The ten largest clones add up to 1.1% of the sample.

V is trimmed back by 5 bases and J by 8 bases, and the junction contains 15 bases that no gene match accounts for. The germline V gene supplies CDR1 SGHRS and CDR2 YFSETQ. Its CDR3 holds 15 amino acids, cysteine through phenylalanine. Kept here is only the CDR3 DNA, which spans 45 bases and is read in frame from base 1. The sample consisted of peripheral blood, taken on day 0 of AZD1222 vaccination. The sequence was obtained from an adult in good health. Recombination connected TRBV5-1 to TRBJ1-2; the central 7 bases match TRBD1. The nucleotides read TGCGCCAGCAGAAATGACCTCGGCGACAGGGACGGCTACACCTTC. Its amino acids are CASRNDLGDRDGYTF.